These 3 T cell receptor beta chains share one sample of origin, sequenced in a study of cytomegalovirus exposure and HLA in healthy donors. PCR involved 60 Vbeta and 13 Jbeta primers. Data came from immunoSEQ multiplex PCR; TCRdb stores just in-frame clones and leaves some out. The profile shows fewer than 200,000 clones, around 80% of them singletons. The sequenced material came from PBMCs. These receptors were taken from a woman in her forties or fifties in good health and CMV-seropositive.

The V call is TRBV14, the J call TRBJ2-2; 13 nucleotides match TRBD2. Germline V gene data show CDR1 as SGHDN and CDR2 as FVKESK. CDR3 length: 18 amino acids. Germline trimming cut 8 bases from V and 0 bases from J; bases unmatched to any gene: 9. The CDR3 nucleotides read TGTGCCAGCGTGGCCGGGACTAGCGGGACTTCGAACACCGGGGAGCTGTTTTTT. This encodes CASVAGTSGTSNTGELFF.

This chain joins TRBV5-1 and TRBJ1-1, with TRBD1 matching 9 bases. V gave up 4 bases and J gave up 1 base; unmatched junction bases: 5. CDR3 length: 15 residues. Germline CDR1 is SGHRS and CDR2 is YFSETQ. DNA for the CDR3: TGCGCCAGCAGCCCACAGGGGGCGGGGAACACTGAAGCTTTCTTT. It codes for CASSPQGAGNTEAFF.

This sequence joins TRBV4-3 and TRBJ1-2; D gene unclear. This CDR3 has 14 residues. V was cut by 4 bases and J by 7 bases, with 16 bases left in between. From germline, CDR1 is LGHNA and CDR2 YSLEER. The CDR3 DNA follows: TGCGCCAGCAGCCCCGGTAGCCGAGTAGGTGGCTACACCTTC. It encodes CASSPGSRVGGYTF.